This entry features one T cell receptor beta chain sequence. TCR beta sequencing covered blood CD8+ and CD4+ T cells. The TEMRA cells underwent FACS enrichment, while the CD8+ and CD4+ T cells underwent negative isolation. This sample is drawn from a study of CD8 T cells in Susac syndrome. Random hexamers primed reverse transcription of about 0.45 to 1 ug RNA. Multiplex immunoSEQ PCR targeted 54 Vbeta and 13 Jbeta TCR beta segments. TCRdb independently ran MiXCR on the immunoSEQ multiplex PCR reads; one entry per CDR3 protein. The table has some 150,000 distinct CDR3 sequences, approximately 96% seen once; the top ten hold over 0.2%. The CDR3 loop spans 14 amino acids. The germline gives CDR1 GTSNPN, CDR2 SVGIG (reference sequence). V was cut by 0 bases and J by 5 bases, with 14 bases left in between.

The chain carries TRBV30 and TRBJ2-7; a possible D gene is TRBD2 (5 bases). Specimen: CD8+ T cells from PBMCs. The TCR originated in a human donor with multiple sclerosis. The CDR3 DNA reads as TGTGCCTGGAGTGTTGGCGGGCCGGGGAACGAGCAGTACTTC. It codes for CAWSVGGPGNEQYF. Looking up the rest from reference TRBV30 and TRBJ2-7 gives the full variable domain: SQTIHQWPATLVQPVGSPLSLECTVEGTSNPNLYWYRQAAGRGLQLLFYSVGIGQISSEVPQNLSASRPQDRQFILSSKKLLLSDSGFYLCAWSVGGPGNEQYFGPGTRLTVT.